This T cell receptor beta chain was documented in a study of monozygotic twins with inflammatory bowel disease. TCRdb reworked the 5' RACE reads into one entry per CDR3 protein, no DNA. Here the sample table reports around 450,000 distinct CDR3 sequences. Remarks on this clonotype: What it recognizes is unknown.

General study points: A single strong clonotype or signal linked to IBD was not supported. No separation of different T cell subtypes was possible.

Sampling involved one blood draw (under 2.7 ml) for every donor. Specimen: blood. The receptor was isolated from a human donor with ulcerative colitis or Crohn's disease, or a healthy co-twin of an affected twin (not recorded which).

CDR3 loop: CSAQGRYNEQFF. This chain links TRBV20-1 with TRBJ2-1; TCRdb lists TRBD1, though no DNA is available to test this call. Germline CDR1 and CDR2: DFQATT and SNEGSKA (reference sequence). The length of the CDR3 is 12 residues.